A single sample gave rise to the 23 T cell receptor beta chains below, sequenced in a study of blood T cell repertoires in COVID-19. Assay: immunoSEQ multiplex PCR; the TCRdb copy retains only in-frame clones and omits some. The sample carries under 300,000 clones, around 90% recorded once. Material: PBMCs or T cells enriched from blood (not recorded which). Receptors were obtained from a woman between 18 and 29 years old who had recovered from COVID-19.

This clone has just one count. The chain employs TRBV5-4 and TRBJ2-3; 14 nucleotides match TRBD2. V shed 2 bases, J shed 4 bases, and the junction held 3 bases outside the gene matches. The CDR3 runs to 16 residues. Germline V CDR1 and CDR2: SGHNT, YYREEE (reference sequence). The CDR3 nucleotides read TGTGCCAGCAGCTTCGGGACTAGCGGGGGCGCAGATACGCAGTATTTT. Translation: CASSFGTSGGADTQYF.

This clone has only one observation. The chain employs TRBV5-4 and TRBJ1-2; 8 positions agree with TRBD1. V lost 2 bases and J lost 4; bases outside the gene matches: 7. The CDR3 covers 15 residues. Germline-derived CDR1 and CDR2 are SGHNT and YYREEE (reference sequence). CDR3 nucleotide sequence: TGTGCCAGCAGCTTAGGACAGGGCGGATTCTATGGCTACACCTTC. It specifies CASSLGQGGFYGYTF.

This sequence joins TRBV19 and TRBJ1-6; no clear D gene. Deletions cut 6 bases from V and 13 bases from J, with 19 bases between. Germline CDR1 is LNHDA and CDR2 is SQIVND (reference sequence). The CDR3 covers 14 residues. In DNA form, the CDR3 reads TGTGCCAGTAGATTAACCGCGGTACGTACGCCCCTCCACTTT. It encodes CASRLTAVRTPLHF.

The chain recombines TRBV3-1 (or the pseudogene TRBV3-2) with TRBJ2-7; 11 nucleotides line up with TRBD1. The CDR3 length is 14 residues. V trimming: 4 bases; J trimming: 7 bases; junction bases outside the gene matches: 6. Germline values: CDR1 LGHDT, CDR2 YNNKEL (reference sequence). CDR3 sequence (DNA): TGTGCCAGCAGCCCCCGGGACAGGGGGAAAGAGCAGTACTTC. It codes for CASSPRDRGKEQYF.

This clone came up once. The chain carries TRBV2 and TRBJ2-3; 10 bases align to TRBD2. The CDR3 covers 17 residues. From germline, CDR1 is SNHLY and CDR2 FYNNEI. With V trimmed by 5 bases and J by 3 bases, 11 bases remained unmatched. Here the CDR3 DNA reads TGTGCCAGCAGTCTCTCAAGCGGGAGGGCCGGGACAGATACGCAGTATTTT. Residues: CASSLSSGRAGTDTQYF.

Points on this clone: This sample also contains other DNA sequences that code for the same CDR3. The chain joins TRBV18 to TRBJ2-7; no definite D call. V was cut by 0 bases and J by 3 bases, with 6 bases left in between. This CDR3 spans 13 amino acids. The germline CDR1 and CDR2 sequences are KGHSH and LQKENI. The CDR3 region is CASSPPGSYEQYF. CDR3 nucleotides: TGTGCCAGCTCACCACCGGGCAGCTACGAGCAGTACTTC.

V and J are TRBV5-1 and TRBJ1-5; weak D call: TRBD1 (5 bases). The V gene's germline CDR1 is SGHRS and CDR2 YFSETQ. This CDR3 has 14 residues. V was pared by 0 bases and J by 5 bases, with 9 bases between. The CDR3 DNA follows: TGCGCCAGCAGCTTGGAGGGGCCCGATCAGCCCCAGCATTTT. Translated: CASSLEGPDQPQHF.

In this sample, this clone turned up once. The genes are TRBV24-1 and TRBJ1-2, with D maybe TRBD1 (5 bases). V lost 1 base and J 4 bases, leaving 9 bases between the germline ends. This CDR3 has 14 residues. The V gene's germline CDR1 is KGHDR and CDR2 SFDVKD. The CDR3 bases are TGTGCCACCAGTGATTTTAGACAGCCCTATGGCTACACCTTC. Protein sequence: CATSDFRQPYGYTF.

Concerning this clone: The same CDR3 arises from other DNA sequences in this sample as well. The gene calls are TRBV10-3 and TRBJ1-1; the match to TRBD1 covers 8 bases. Germline V gene sequence: CDR1 ENHRY, CDR2 SYGVKD. With V trimmed by 7 bases and J by 3 bases, 4 bases remained unmatched. The CDR3 is 13 amino acids. CDR3 DNA sequence: TGTGCCATCACTACGGGACAGGACACTGAAGCTTTCTTT. Translating it yields CAITTGQDTEAFF.

The chain recombines TRBV9 with TRBJ1-6; perhaps TRBD1 as D (5 bases). Trimming removed 7 bases at V and 7 bases at J, with 18 bases between. CDR1 is SGDLS, CDR2 YYNGEE, per germline. The CDR3 has 15 residues. The CDR3 loop is CASGDAQGSNSPLHF. The DNA of the CDR3 is TGTGCCAGCGGCGATGCCCAGGGTAGCAATTCACCCCTCCACTTT.

The rearrangement links TRBV7-3 to TRBJ2-3, with 9 bases lining up with TRBD1. With 2 bases clipped from V and 0 bases from J, the junction kept 0 bases outside the gene matches. Germline-derived CDR1 and CDR2 are SGHTA and FQGTGA. The length of the CDR3 is 15 residues. The CDR3 here is CASSLGQGSTDTQYF. CDR3 DNA sequence: TGTGCCAGCAGCTTAGGACAGGGGAGCACAGATACGCAGTATTTT. Complete variable domain (other parts from reference TRBV7-3 and TRBJ2-3): GAGVSQTPSNKVTEKGKYVELRCDPISGHTALYWYRQSLGQGPEFLIYFQGTGAADDSGLPNDRFFAVRPEGSVSTLKIQRTERGDSAVYLCASSLGQGSTDTQYFGPGTRLTVL.

The J gene is TRBJ2-2, the V gene TRBV27; perhaps TRBD1 as D (6 bases). The CDR3 length is 15 residues. V lost 1 base and J 4 bases, leaving 10 bases between the germline ends. The germline V gene has CDR1 MNHEY and CDR2 SMNVEV (reference sequence). The CDR3 loop reads CASSLWQGSTGELFF. CDR3 in DNA: TGTGCCAGCAGTTTATGGCAGGGGAGCACCGGGGAGCTGTTTTTT.

This clone was counted many times. The rearrangement links TRBV5-1 to TRBJ1-2, with D unclear. Per the germline V gene, CDR1 is SGHRS and CDR2 is YFSETQ. Trimming removed 5 bases from V and 3 bases from J, with 11 bases in between. The CDR3 is made up of 13 amino acids. The CDR3 region is CASSTAGDYGYTF. DNA for the CDR3: TGCGCCAGCAGTACGGCCGGGGACTATGGCTACACCTTC.

V is TRBV7-9 and J is TRBJ2-5; 7 bases are a match to TRBD2. Trimming cost V 1 base and J 4 bases; bases outside gene matches: 6. Per the germline V gene, CDR1 is SEHNR and CDR2 is FQNEAQ (reference sequence). The CDR3 totals 15 residues. CDR3 sequence reads: CASSLDEGGVETQYF. The CDR3 DNA sequence: TGTGCCAGCAGCTTAGATGAGGGAGGGGTAGAGACCCAGTACTTC.

The chain employs TRBV27 and TRBJ2-1; 8 bases are shared with TRBD2. The germline gives CDR1 MNHEY, CDR2 SMNVEV (reference sequence). The CDR3 is 15 residues long. After removal of 10 bases from V and 7 bases from J, the junction contained 15 bases not matched to a gene. CDR3 in amino acids: CATAGGTGKFNEQFF. The CDR3 nucleotides read TGTGCCACGGCGGGGGGCACAGGCAAGTTTAATGAGCAGTTCTTC.

The CDR3 DNA reads as TGTGCCAGCGGTCTCGTGGCGGGCCAAGAGACCCAGTACTTC. Translated: CASGLVAGQETQYF. This chain uses TRBV11-3 with TRBJ2-5, with D maybe TRBD2 (5 bases). The germline V gene encodes CDR1 SGHNT and CDR2 YENEEA. Trimming shortened V by 8 bases and J by 1 base, and 14 bases separated the two germline ends. The CDR3 length is 14 residues.

Comment on this clone: The germline gene is not matched at one end of the junction; a read error may be the cause. The chain uses TRBV7-7 and TRBJ2-5, with 10 bases identical to TRBD1. The CDR3 runs to 16 residues. Germline V gene lookup returns CDR1 SSHAT and CDR2 FNYEAQ (reference sequence). The chain's CDR3 is CASSKGQGTIQETQYF. Here the CDR3 DNA reads TGTGCTAGCAGTAAGGGACAGGGGACAATCCAAGAGACCCAGTACTTC.

The V call is TRBV29-1, the J call TRBJ2-5; 13 nucleotides match TRBD2. The CDR3 extends over 14 amino acids. Per germline, CDR1 SQVTM and CDR2 ANQGSEA. V shed 5 bases, J shed 4 bases, and the junction held 4 bases outside the gene matches. The CDR3 nucleotides are TGCAGCGTTTACGGACTAGCGGGGGTAGAGACCCAGTACTTC. The encoded protein is CSVYGLAGVETQYF.

The CDR3, as DNA: TGTGCCATCAAGGGTGGGCGGGACTCTTACGAGCAGTACTTC. Amino acid sequence: CAIKGGRDSYEQYF. This rearrangement joins TRBV10-3 to TRBJ2-7; a weak D match, TRBD2 (6 bases). V was shortened by 7 bases and J by 4 bases, with 17 bases between the two germline ends. The CDR3 totals 14 residues. Germline CDR1 reads ENHRY; CDR2 reads SYGVKD.

The rearrangement links TRBV5-1 to TRBJ1-1; D unclear. Germline CDR1 is SGHRS and CDR2 is YFSETQ. The CDR3 extends over 14 amino acids. Trimming pared 1 base from V and 0 bases from J, leaving 7 bases between. CDR3 DNA sequence: TGCGCCAGCAGCTTGACAGTCATGAACACTGAAGCTTTCTTT. It encodes CASSLTVMNTEAFF.

The J gene is TRBJ1-1, the V gene TRBV27; maybe TRBD1 (5 bases). The length of the CDR3 is 14 residues. Germline loops: CDR1 MNHEY, CDR2 SMNVEV (reference sequence). Trimming cost V 7 bases and J 4 bases, with 16 bases left between them. In DNA form, the CDR3 reads TGTGCCAGCAATACTATGCGGGGGGGCACTGAAGCTTTCTTT. Encoded protein: CASNTMRGGTEAFF.

The CDR3 region is CASSQGVNYGYTF. CDR3 DNA sequence: TGCGCCAGCAGTCAGGGGGTCAACTATGGCTACACCTTC. This sequence joins TRBV10-1 and TRBJ1-2; 7 nucleotides match TRBD1. Germline values: CDR1 WNHNN, CDR2 SYGVQD (reference sequence). The CDR3 loop spans 13 amino acids. Losses at the gene ends were 5 bases for V and 2 bases for J; bases not matched to a gene: 2.

The rearrangement links TRBV9 to TRBJ1-1; 9 bases map to TRBD1. The V segment lost 2 bases and the J segment 5 bases; nucleotides outside the gene matches: 1. This CDR3 comprises 13 residues. The germline V gene has CDR1 SGDLS and CDR2 YYNGEE. DNA of the CDR3: TGTGCCAGCAGCGTCGGGACAGGGACTGAAGCTTTCTTT. It translates to CASSVGTGTEAFF.